This TCR beta chain was recorded in a study of T cells in women clearing cervical HPV infection. Study-level results: CIN3+ cases had significantly higher TCR richness than controls; evenness did not differ. Effector/memory and HPV-specific T cells were not isolated, and association timing is unknown.

TCR beta CDR3 amplified by multiplex PCR from approximately 1,100 ng genomic DNA. Libraries were prepared by immunoSEQ multiplex PCR; TCRdb keeps only in-frame clonotypes and omits some of them. The table lists about 18,000 clones, with about an eighth in the top ten. Details on this clone: The antigen is undetermined. Read data end 3 residues before the CDR3 end; the end is taken from the germline J gene.

The CDR3 is 12 residues long. The V end was cut by 3 bases, the J end by 7 bases, with 9 bases between. Sequenced sample: blood buffy coat. The rearrangement uses TRBV12-3 or TRBV12-4 and TRBJ1-2; no clear D. This receptor was identified in a woman aged 18 to 69 with a cervical HPV16 infection that either progressed to CIN3+ or cleared (not recorded which). CDR3 amino acids: CASSFGRAGYTF. The CDR3 bases that were read are TGTGCCAGCAGTTTTGGAAGGGCTGGC.